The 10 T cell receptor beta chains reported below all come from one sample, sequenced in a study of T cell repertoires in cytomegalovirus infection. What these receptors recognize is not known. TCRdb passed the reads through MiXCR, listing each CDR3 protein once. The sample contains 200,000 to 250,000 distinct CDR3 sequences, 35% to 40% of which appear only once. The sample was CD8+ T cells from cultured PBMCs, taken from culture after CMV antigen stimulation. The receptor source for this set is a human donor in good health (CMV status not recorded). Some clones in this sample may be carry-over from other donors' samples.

DNA of the CDR3: TGTGCCACCAGCAACCCGGCAGGGTGGAACACTGAAGCTTTCTTT. Protein product: CATSNPAGWNTEAFF. The chain is built from TRBV15 and TRBJ1-1; possible D gene TRBD1, 5 bases. Trimming pared 4 bases from V and 1 base from J, leaving 13 bases between. The CDR3 sequence is 15 residues long. The germline V gene has CDR1 LNHNV and CDR2 YYDKDF (reference sequence).

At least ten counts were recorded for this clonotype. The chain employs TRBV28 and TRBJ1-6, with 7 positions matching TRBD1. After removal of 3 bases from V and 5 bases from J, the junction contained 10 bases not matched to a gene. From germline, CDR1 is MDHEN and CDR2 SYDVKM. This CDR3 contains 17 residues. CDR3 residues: CASSFYRGLTHNSPLHF. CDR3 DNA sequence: TGTGCCAGCAGTTTCTACAGGGGTTTAACCCATAATTCACCCCTCCACTTT.

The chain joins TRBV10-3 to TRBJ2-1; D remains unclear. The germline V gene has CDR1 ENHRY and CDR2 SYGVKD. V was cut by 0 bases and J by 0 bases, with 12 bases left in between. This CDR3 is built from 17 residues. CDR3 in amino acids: CAISESGAMSSYNEQFF. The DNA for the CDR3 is TGTGCCATCAGTGAGTCTGGAGCGATGAGCTCCTACAATGAGCAGTTCTTC.

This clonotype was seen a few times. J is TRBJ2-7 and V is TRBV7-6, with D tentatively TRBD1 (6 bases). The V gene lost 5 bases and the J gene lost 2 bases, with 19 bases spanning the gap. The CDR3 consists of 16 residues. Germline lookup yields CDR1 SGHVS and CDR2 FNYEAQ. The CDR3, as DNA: TGTGCCAGCAGCCCATCTGACAGGCATATCGCCTACGAGCAGTACTTC. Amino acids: CASSPSDRHIAYEQYF.

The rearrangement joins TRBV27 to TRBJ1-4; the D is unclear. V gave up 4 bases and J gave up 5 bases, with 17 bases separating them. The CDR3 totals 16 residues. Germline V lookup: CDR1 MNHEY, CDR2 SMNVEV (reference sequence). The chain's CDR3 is CASSSNALSRNEKLFF. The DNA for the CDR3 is TGTGCCAGCAGTTCGAATGCGCTCAGTAGGAATGAAAAACTGTTTTTT. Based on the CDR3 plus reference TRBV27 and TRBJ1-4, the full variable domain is EAQVTQNPRYLITVTGKKLTVTCSQNMNHEYMSWYRQDPGLGLRQIYYSMNVEVTDKGDVPEGYKVSRKEKRNFPLILESPSPNQTSLYFCASSSNALSRNEKLFFGSGTQLSVL.

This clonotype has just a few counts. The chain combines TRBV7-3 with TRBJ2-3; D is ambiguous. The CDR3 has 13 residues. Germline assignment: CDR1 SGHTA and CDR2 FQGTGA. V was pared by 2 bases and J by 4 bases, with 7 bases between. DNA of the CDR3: TGTGCCAGCAGCTTAGGGTCGGCAGATACGCAGTATTTT. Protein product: CASSLGSADTQYF. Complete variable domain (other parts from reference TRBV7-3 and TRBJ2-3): GAGVSQTPSNKVTEKGKYVELRCDPISGHTALYWYRQSLGQGPEFLIYFQGTGAADDSGLPNDRFFAVRPEGSVSTLKIQRTERGDSAVYLCASSLGSADTQYFGPGTRLTVL.

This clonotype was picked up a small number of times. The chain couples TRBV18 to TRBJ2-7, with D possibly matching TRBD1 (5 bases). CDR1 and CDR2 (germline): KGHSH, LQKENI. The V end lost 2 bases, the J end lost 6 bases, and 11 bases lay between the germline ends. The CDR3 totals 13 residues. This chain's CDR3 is CASSPISRGEQYF. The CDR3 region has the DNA TGTGCCAGCTCACCAATTTCTAGGGGCGAGCAGTACTTC. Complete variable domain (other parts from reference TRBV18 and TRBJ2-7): NAGVMQNPRHLVRRRGQEARLRCSPMKGHSHVYWYRQLPEEGLKFMVYLQKENIIDESGMPKERFSAEFPKEGPSILRIQQVVRGDSAAYFCASSPISRGEQYFGPGTRLTVT.

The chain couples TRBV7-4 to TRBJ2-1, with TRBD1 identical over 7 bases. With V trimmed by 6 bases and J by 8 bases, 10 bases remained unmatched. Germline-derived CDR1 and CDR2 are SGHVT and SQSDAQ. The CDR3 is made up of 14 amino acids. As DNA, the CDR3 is TGTGCCAGCAGTCGGGTAACAGGGGTCGATGAGCAGTTCTTC. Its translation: CASSRVTGVDEQFF.

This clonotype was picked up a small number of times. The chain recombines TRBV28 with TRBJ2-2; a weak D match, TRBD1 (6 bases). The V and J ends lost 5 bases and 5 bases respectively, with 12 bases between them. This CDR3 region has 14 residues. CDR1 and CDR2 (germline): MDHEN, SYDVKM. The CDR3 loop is CASSPRQETGELFF. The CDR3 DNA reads TGTGCCAGCAGTCCCCGACAGGAAACCGGGGAGCTGTTTTTT. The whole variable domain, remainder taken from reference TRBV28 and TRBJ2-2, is DVKVTQSSRYLVKRTGEKVFLECVQDMDHENMFWYRQDPGLGLRLIYFSYDVKMKEKGDIPEGYSVSREKKERFSLILESASTNQTSMYLCASSPRQETGELFFGEGSRLTVL.

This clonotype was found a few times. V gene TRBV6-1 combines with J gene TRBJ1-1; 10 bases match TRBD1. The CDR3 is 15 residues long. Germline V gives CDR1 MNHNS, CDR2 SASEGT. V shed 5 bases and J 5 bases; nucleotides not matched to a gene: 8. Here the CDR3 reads CASSPRDRGGTEAFF. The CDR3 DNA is TGTGCCAGCAGTCCACGGGACAGGGGTGGGACTGAAGCTTTCTTT.